Below, 15 T cell receptor beta chains from the same sample are listed, as sequenced in a study of T cell repertoires in cytomegalovirus infection. In TCRdb, the reads were re-called with MiXCR into one record per CDR3 protein. In the table there are around 530,000 distinct CDR3 sequences, about 30% of which are singletons. The sample comprised PBMCs. The receptors were gathered from a human donor in good health (CMV status not recorded). Some clones in this sample may be carry-over from other donors' samples.

This clonotype was seen more than once but under ten times. The chain combines TRBV5-1 with TRBJ1-4; D unresolved. Germline V lookup: CDR1 SGHRS, CDR2 YFSETQ. V lost 0 bases, J lost 4 bases, and 25 bases lay in between. This CDR3 is 20 amino acids long. Here the CDR3 reads CASSLVIIPPGPENNEKLFF. The CDR3 DNA reads as TGCGCCAGCAGCTTGGTCATAATCCCCCCCGGGCCTGAAAATAATGAAAAACTGTTTTTT. Together with reference TRBV5-1 and TRBJ1-4, the CDR3 gives the full variable domain: KAGVTQTPRYLIKTRGQQVTLSCSPISGHRSVSWYQQTPGQGLQFLFEYFSETQRNKGNFPGRFSGRQFSNSRSEMNVSTLELGDSALYLCASSLVIIPPGPENNEKLFFGSGTQLSVL.

This clonotype was picked up a small number of times. The chain carries TRBV7-2 and TRBJ2-7; 10 bases are shared with TRBD2. The CDR3 consists of 21 residues. Germline V gene sequence: CDR1 SGHTA, CDR2 FQGNSA. After removal of 3 bases from V and 2 bases from J, the junction contained 22 bases not matched to a gene. In DNA form, the CDR3 reads TGTGCCAGCAGCTTTTTTCCTAAACTAGCGGGGACCTCTCCAGGGGCCTACGAGCAGTACTTC. This translates into CASSFFPKLAGTSPGAYEQYF. The complete variable domain, with remaining parts taken from reference TRBV7-2 and TRBJ2-7, reads GAGVSQSPSNKVTEKGKDVELRCDPISGHTALYWYRQSLGQGLEFLIYFQGNSAPDKSGLPSDRFSAERTGGSVSTLTIQRTQQEDSAVYLCASSFFPKLAGTSPGAYEQYFGPGTRLTVT.

This clonotype occurred a few times. J is TRBJ2-7 and V is TRBV7-8; 9 bases fit TRBD2. The CDR3 loop spans 13 amino acids. V was clipped by 5 bases and J by 6 bases; unmatched bases: 5. Germline CDR1 and CDR2: SGHVS and FQNEAQ. This CDR3 reads CASSLPTSGEQYV. CDR3 DNA sequence: TGTGCCAGCAGCCTACCGACTAGCGGCGAGCAGTACGTC.

This rearrangement joins TRBV4-1 to TRBJ2-6, with 7 bases fitting TRBD2. The CDR3 extends over 18 amino acids. Unmatched junction bases numbered 10, after V lost 5 bases and J lost 0 bases. Germline CDR1 MGHRA, CDR2 YSYEKL. The CDR3, as DNA: TGCGCCAGCAGCTACCCGGGACTAAAGACCTCTGGGGCCAACGTCCTGACTTTC. It is translated as CASSYPGLKTSGANVLTF.

This clonotype has a single count. This chain links TRBV27 with TRBJ2-3; 7 nucleotides agree with TRBD2. After removal of 7 bases from V and 6 bases from J, the junction contained 16 bases not matched to a gene. There are 16 residues in the CDR3. Germline CDR1 reads MNHEY; CDR2 reads SMNVEV (reference sequence). DNA of the CDR3: TGTGCCAGCATCGCCAATGTGGCGGGAGCACCGGATACGCAGTATTTT. It is translated as CASIANVAGAPDTQYF.

This clonotype was recorded a few times. The chain uses TRBV11-2 and TRBJ2-6, with 8 nucleotides matching TRBD1. J was trimmed by 7 bases and V by 4 bases; bases with no gene match: 24. In germline, CDR1 is SGHAT, CDR2 FQNNGV. CDR3 length equals 21 residues. DNA for the CDR3: TGTGCCAGCAGCTCCTTGAAGAAACCGGGACAGGCCTCTAAGAACGCCAACGTCCTGACTTTC. Amino acid sequence: CASSSLKKPGQASKNANVLTF.

V usage is TRBV19 and J usage is TRBJ1-2; D gene uncertain. Trimming pared 0 bases from V and 6 bases from J, leaving 5 bases between. Germline V gives CDR1 LNHDA, CDR2 SQIVND (reference sequence). The CDR3 runs 12 residues. In DNA form, the CDR3 reads TGTGCCAGTAGTATAGAACCTGATGGCTACACCTTC. It yields the protein CASSIEPDGYTF. The variable domain in full, with the rest retrieved from reference TRBV19 and TRBJ1-2, is DGGITQSPKYLFRKEGQNVTLSCEQNLNHDAMYWYRQDPGQGLRLIYYSQIVNDFQKGDIAEGYSVSREKKESFPLTVTSAQKNPTAFYLCASSIEPDGYTFGSGTRLTVV.

The chain is built from TRBV12-3 or TRBV12-4 and TRBJ2-1, with 9 nucleotides matching TRBD2. The CDR3 is 18 residues long. After removal of 6 bases from V and 5 bases from J, the junction contained 17 bases not matched to a gene. CDR3 sequence (DNA): TGTGCCAGCAGGTCAGGGGATATAGAGCGGGAGGAGGACAATGAGCAGTTCTTC. This codes for CASRSGDIEREEDNEQFF.

The rearrangement uses TRBV29-1 and TRBJ1-3; D might be TRBD1 (6 bases). The germline CDR1 and CDR2 sequences are SQVTM and ANQGSEA. CDR3 size: 15 residues. The germline V and J ends were trimmed by 4 bases and 0 bases, with 13 bases remaining between them. DNA of the CDR3: TGCAGCGTTGGAGGGGGTGCCCACTCTGGAAACACCATATATTTT. Protein product: CSVGGGAHSGNTIYF.

This clonotype was observed a few times. V and J are TRBV5-4 and TRBJ2-5, with no clear D. Germline V gives CDR1 SGHNT, CDR2 YYREEE (reference sequence). The CDR3 spans 13 residues. V lost 4 bases and J lost 0, with 7 bases in between. The CDR3 here is CASSDHNQETQYF. For the CDR3, the DNA is TGTGCCAGCAGCGATCATAACCAAGAGACCCAGTACTTC.

In this sample, this clonotype turned up a few times. J is TRBJ2-5 and V is TRBV12-3 or TRBV12-4, with 12 bases matching TRBD2. The length of the CDR3 is 15 residues. V was pared by 6 bases and J by 5 bases, with 7 bases of the junction left unmatched. This chain's CDR3 is CASSVTSGSVETQYF. The CDR3 DNA reads as TGTGCCAGCAGCGTGACTAGCGGGAGTGTGGAGACCCAGTACTTC.

The rearrangement links TRBV2 to TRBJ1-5; D uncertain. Germline V lookup: CDR1 SNHLY, CDR2 FYNNEI. This CDR3 region has 14 residues. V lost 0 bases, J lost 4 bases, and 7 bases lay in between. The CDR3 DNA sequence: TGTGCCAGCAGTGAAGCGGCGGTTAATCAGCCCCAGCATTTT. Protein product: CASSEAAVNQPQHF.

The chain joins TRBV4-1 to TRBJ2-3; TRBD2 might be the D (5 bases). The CDR3 runs 17 residues. Germline V gene data show CDR1 as MGHRA and CDR2 as YSYEKL. The V end lost 5 bases, the J end lost 1 base, and 19 bases lay between the germline ends. The CDR3 DNA reads as TGCGCCAGCAGCGACCACGGGAAAGCCGAAGGCACAGATACGCAGTATTTT. Translated, it gives CASSDHGKAEGTDTQYF.

Concerning this clonotype: The junction differs from germline at one of its ends, possibly a read error. The rearrangement links TRBV7-9 to TRBJ2-7; weak D call: TRBD2 (7 bases). CDR3 length equals 16 residues. Germline values: CDR1 SEHNR, CDR2 FQNEAQ (reference sequence). CDR3 DNA sequence: TGTGCCAGCAGTCCGGCGGAGGGGGGGTTAGCCTACGGGCAGTACTTC. Protein: CASSPAEGGLAYGQYF.

This clonotype appeared a few times. J is TRBJ2-1 and V is TRBV12-3 or TRBV12-4, with a possible D match to TRBD1 (5 bases). Trimming removed 10 bases at V and 6 bases at J, with 19 bases between. This CDR3 is built from 14 residues. CDR3 sequence: CATSSSWQGNEQFF. The CDR3 DNA reads TGTGCCACCTCCTCAAGTTGGCAGGGCAATGAGCAGTTCTTC.